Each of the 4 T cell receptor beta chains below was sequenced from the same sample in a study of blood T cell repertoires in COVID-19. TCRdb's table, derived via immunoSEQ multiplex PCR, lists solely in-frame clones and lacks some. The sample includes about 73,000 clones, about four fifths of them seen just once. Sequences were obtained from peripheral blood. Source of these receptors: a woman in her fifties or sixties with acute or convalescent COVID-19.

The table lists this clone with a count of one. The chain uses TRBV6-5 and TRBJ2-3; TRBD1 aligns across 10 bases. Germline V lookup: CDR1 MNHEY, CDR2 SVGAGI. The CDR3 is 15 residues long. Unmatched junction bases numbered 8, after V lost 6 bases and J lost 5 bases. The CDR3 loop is CASSQPGQGQDTQYF. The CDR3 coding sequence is TGTGCCAGCAGCCAGCCGGGACAGGGGCAAGATACGCAGTATTTT.

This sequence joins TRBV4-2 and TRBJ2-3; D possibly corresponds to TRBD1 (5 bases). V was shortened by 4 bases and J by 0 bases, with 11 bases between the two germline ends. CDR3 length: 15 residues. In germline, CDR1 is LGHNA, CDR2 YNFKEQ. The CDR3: CASSLRQYSTDTQYF. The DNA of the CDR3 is TGTGCCAGCAGCCTAAGACAGTATAGCACAGATACGCAGTATTTT.

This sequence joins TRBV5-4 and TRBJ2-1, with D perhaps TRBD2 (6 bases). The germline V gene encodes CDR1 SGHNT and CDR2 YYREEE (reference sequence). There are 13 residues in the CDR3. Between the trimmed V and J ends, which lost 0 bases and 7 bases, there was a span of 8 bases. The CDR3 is CASSLVAGNEQFF. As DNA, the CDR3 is TGTGCCAGCAGCTTGGTTGCGGGAAATGAGCAGTTCTTC.

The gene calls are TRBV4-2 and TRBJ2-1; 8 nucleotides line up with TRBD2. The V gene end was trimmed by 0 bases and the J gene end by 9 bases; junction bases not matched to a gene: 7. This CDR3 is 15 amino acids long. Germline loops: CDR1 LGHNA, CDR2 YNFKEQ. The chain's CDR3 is CASSQEGAGGSEQFF. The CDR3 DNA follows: TGTGCCAGCAGCCAAGAAGGGGCGGGAGGCTCTGAGCAGTTCTTC.